This TCR beta chain was recovered during a study of blood T cell repertoires in COVID-19. About the study: Acute and convalescent COVID-19 specimens originated in the United States, Italy and Spain. T cells, B-cell-depleted T cells, or PBMCs provided the cDNA or gDNA that served as material.

Source study methods: Researchers report that nucleated cell counts were estimated from reference gene primer amplification. Only in-frame clones appear in the TCRdb table, and some are missing; sequencing was by immunoSEQ multiplex PCR. The V and J calls and clone size are taken from that table; D and trimming were inferred from the DNA. Here the sample spans tens of thousands of clones, roughly four fifths being singletons. This CDR3 contains 16 residues. CDR1 is SGDLS, CDR2 YYNGEE, per germline. V was trimmed by 4 bases and J by 7 bases, leaving 20 bases between them. Sequencing used peripheral blood. The chain employs TRBV9 and TRBJ1-4; D is perhaps TRBD1 (6 bases). This TCR derives from a man aged 60 to 75 with active COVID-19. CDR3 loop: CASSRSGTAGVEKLFF. The CDR3 DNA follows: TGTGCCAGCAGCAGGAGCGGAACGGCAGGGGTTGAAAAACTGTTTTTT.